The 25 T cell receptor beta chains presented below share a single source sample, sequenced in a study of CD8 T cells in ankylosing spondylitis. From the 5' RACE reads, TCRdb called clonotypes with MiXCR, one entry per CDR3 protein. This sample has some 240,000 distinct CDR3 sequences, with approximately 9% found just once. The sequenced sample consisted of blood, either unsorted or a sorted T cell fraction (not recorded which). The receptors here all came from a male donor with ankylosing spondylitis or in good health (not recorded which).

This clonotype was detected ten times or more. This rearrangement joins TRBV25-1 to TRBJ1-1; TRBD1 aligns across 9 bases. The CDR3 covers 14 residues. CDR1 MGHDK and CDR2 SYGVNS come from the germline V gene. J lost 7 bases, V lost 3 bases, and 6 bases had no gene match. CDR3 sequence reads: CASSDLGQGVEAFF. The CDR3 DNA sequence: TGTGCCAGCAGTGACTTGGGACAGGGAGTTGAAGCTTTCTTT.

With regard to this clonotype: A much more abundant neighbour one base away suggests this may be a read error. The chain combines TRBV20-1 with TRBJ1-3; D call uncertain. The germline gives CDR1 DFQATT, CDR2 SNEGSKA (reference sequence). The length of the CDR3 is 14 residues. CDR3 residues: CSARGVSSGSTIYF. In DNA, the CDR3 is TGCAGTGCTAGGGGCGTTAGCTCTGGAAGCACCATATATTTT.

This clonotype was observed at least ten times. The V gene is TRBV20-1, the J gene TRBJ1-1; 7 bases are shared with TRBD1. The CDR3 has 11 amino acids. In germline, CDR1 is DFQATT, CDR2 SNEGSKA (reference sequence). Here the CDR3 DNA reads TGCAGGGTGATCAGGGGGGATGAAGCTTTCTTT. Protein: CRVIRGDEAFF.

This clonotype appeared many times. The V and J genes are TRBV7-6 and TRBJ1-2, with 8 bases identical to TRBD1. This CDR3 has 15 amino acids. After removal of 5 bases from V and 3 bases from J, the junction contained 8 bases not matched to a gene. Germline V gene sequence: CDR1 SGHVS, CDR2 FNYEAQ. For the CDR3, the DNA is TGTGCCAGCAGCCTTGGACAGGGTGGGGACTATGGCTACACCTTC. Translating it yields CASSLGQGGDYGYTF.

This clonotype was found many times. J is TRBJ2-3 and V is TRBV5-1, with TRBD2 matching 11 bases. CDR3 length: 18 residues. Germline values: CDR1 SGHRS, CDR2 YFSETQ. With V trimmed by 3 bases and J by 2 bases, 11 bases remained unmatched. DNA of the CDR3: TGCGCCAGCAGCTGGGGGACTAGCGGAAATCTACTCACAGATACGCAGTATTTT. Translating it yields CASSWGTSGNLLTDTQYF.

This clonotype was seen at least ten times. This chain joins TRBV6-1 and TRBJ1-5; no definite D call. The length of the CDR3 is 16 residues. Trimming stripped 6 bases from V and 1 base from J, with 16 bases between. The V gene's germline CDR1 is MNHNS and CDR2 SASEGT. The CDR3 coding sequence is TGTGCCAGCAGACCCCGGAGGCAAGAAAGCAATCAGCCCCAGCATTTT. This sequence encodes CASRPRRQESNQPQHF.

At least ten counts were recorded for this clonotype. The chain couples TRBV30 to TRBJ2-1; 7 positions agree with TRBD2. V shed 2 bases, J shed 8 bases, and the junction held 6 bases outside the gene matches. The germline V gene has CDR1 GTSNPN and CDR2 SVGIG (reference sequence). CDR3 length: 13 amino acids. The DNA for the CDR3 is TGTGCCTGGAGTCTCGGACTAGAAGATGAGCAGTTCTTC. This gives the protein CAWSLGLEDEQFF.

This chain joins TRBV27 and TRBJ2-3; 8 bases map to TRBD1. The germline CDR1 and CDR2 sequences are MNHEY and SMNVEV (reference sequence). With V trimmed by 5 bases and J by 7 bases, 14 bases remained unmatched. The CDR3 length is 16 residues. In DNA form, the CDR3 reads TGTGCCAGCAGTCTCCAGACAGGGGATCTGTACCATACGCAGTATTTT. Its protein product is CASSLQTGDLYHTQYF.

The chain combines TRBV20-1 with TRBJ2-7, with 7 bases matching TRBD1. Germline CDR1 is DFQATT and CDR2 is SNEGSKA (reference sequence). Trimming removed 5 bases from V and 3 bases from J; junction bases left unmatched: 13. The CDR3 totals 15 residues. The CDR3 reads CSASRAGRGIYEQYF. The CDR3 DNA is TGCAGTGCTTCCCGGGCAGGCAGGGGGATCTACGAGCAGTACTTC.

This clonotype showed up many times. The chain joins TRBV6-8 to TRBJ1-6; D not resolved. The CDR3 has 13 residues. Germline lookup yields CDR1 MNHGY and CDR2 SAAAGT. V lost 8 bases to trimming and J lost 8 bases, with 13 bases between them. This CDR3 is CASGRTGDSPLHF. DNA of the CDR3: TGTGCCAGCGGGAGGACCGGGGATTCACCCCTCCACTTT.

In its sample, this clonotype was seen many times. V usage is TRBV5-4 and J usage is TRBJ2-1; 12 positions match TRBD2. The germline CDR1 and CDR2 sequences are SGHNT and YYREEE (reference sequence). V shed 4 bases, J shed 8 bases, and the junction held 7 bases outside the gene matches. The CDR3 has 15 amino acids. DNA of the CDR3: TGTGCCAGCAGCCCTCGACTAGCGGGAGAGTATGAGCAGTTCTTC. As protein: CASSPRLAGEYEQFF.

In its sample, this clonotype was seen many times. The chain carries TRBV29-1 and TRBJ2-5; 8 nucleotides line up with TRBD2. This CDR3 has 12 amino acids. Trimming at V came to 4 bases and at J to 5 bases, leaving 3 bases not matched to a gene. Germline assignment: CDR1 SQVTM and CDR2 ANQGSEA. The CDR3 loop reads CSVGASGETQYF. Written as DNA, the CDR3 is TGCAGCGTTGGAGCTAGCGGGGAGACCCAGTACTTC.

This clonotype appeared many times. This chain links TRBV20-1 with TRBJ1-1, with D possibly matching TRBD1 (5 bases). The CDR3 is made up of 15 amino acids. Germline V CDR1 and CDR2: DFQATT, SNEGSKA (reference sequence). Trimming left V 0 bases short and J 5 bases short, with 16 bases between. CDR3 sequence (DNA): TGCAGTGCTAGAGATCCCCCAGGGCGTCGGACTGAAGCTTTCTTT. As protein: CSARDPPGRRTEAFF.

This clonotype was seen repeatedly, ten times or more. The chain links TRBV10-3 to TRBJ2-1, with D hard to call. The CDR3 has 13 residues. Germline values: CDR1 ENHRY, CDR2 SYGVKD. Between the trimmed V and J ends, which lost 4 bases and 4 bases, there was a span of 8 bases. CDR3 coding DNA: TGTGCCATCAGTGGTGGCACATACAATGAGCAGTTCTTC. The encoded protein is CAISGGTYNEQFF.

Concerning this clonotype itself: It is likely a read error, because the conserved phenylalanine at the end of the CDR3 is missing. The rearrangement joins TRBV7-2 to TRBJ2-3, with 9 positions matching TRBD2. V shed 5 bases and J 3 bases; nucleotides not matched to a gene: 9. The V gene's germline CDR1 is SGHTA and CDR2 FQGNSA. CDR3 length equals 16 residues. Here the CDR3 DNA reads TGTGCCAGCAGCCTCTCTGGTGCGGGAGGGACAGATACGCAGTATGTT. Translating it yields CASSLSGAGGTDTQYV.

This clonotype was observed at least ten times. The chain recombines TRBV7-9 with TRBJ2-7; tentatively, D is TRBD2 (5 bases). V shed 4 bases and J shed 6 bases, with 22 bases lying between them. The CDR3 extends over 16 amino acids. Germline values: CDR1 SEHNR, CDR2 FQNEAQ (reference sequence). CDR3 sequence: CASSSRDLKWSGEQYF. The DNA for the CDR3 is TGTGCCAGCAGCTCTCGGGATCTAAAGTGGTCGGGCGAGCAGTACTTC.

The V gene is TRBV7-9, the J gene TRBJ2-7, with TRBD1 matching 8 bases. CDR3 length: 15 residues. Germline V gene data show CDR1 as SEHNR and CDR2 as FQNEAQ (reference sequence). The ends lost 4 bases at V and 7 bases at J; junction bases unmatched: 12. The CDR3 sequence is CASSSGQGPSREQYF. CDR3 nucleotide sequence: TGTGCCAGCAGCTCTGGACAGGGCCCCAGCAGGGAGCAGTACTTC.

This clonotype was seen repeatedly, ten times or more. CDR3 loop: CASSPGNTGELFF. The CDR3 bases are TGTGCCAGCAGTCCAGGGAACACCGGGGAGCTGTTTTTT. The gene calls are TRBV12-3 or TRBV12-4 and TRBJ2-2; no definite D call. Trimming removed 5 bases from V and 1 base from J, with 5 bases in between. CDR3 length: 13 residues.

This clonotype was picked up many times. V and J are TRBV12-3 or TRBV12-4 and TRBJ2-5; the D is unclear. With 3 bases removed from V and 1 base from J, the gap between germline ends came to 9 bases. This CDR3 comprises 14 residues. The CDR3 spells CASSLSQVQETQYF. The CDR3 DNA follows: TGTGCCAGCAGTTTGTCCCAGGTCCAAGAGACCCAGTACTTC.

This clonotype was counted ten times or more. The CDR3 loop is CASSQDVNRGVETQYF. The CDR3 coding sequence is TGTGCCAGCAGCCAAGATGTCAACCGGGGTGTTGAGACCCAGTACTTC. The chain carries TRBV14 and TRBJ2-5; the D gene is possibly TRBD2 (5 bases). The V gene's germline CDR1 is SGHDN and CDR2 FVKESK. Trimming pared 0 bases from V and 5 bases from J, leaving 16 bases between. The CDR3 sequence is 16 residues long.

The gene calls are TRBV11-2 and TRBJ2-3; 10 bases match TRBD1. V gave up 5 bases and J gave up 9 bases; unmatched junction bases: 14. The CDR3 spans 16 residues. Per the germline V gene, CDR1 is SGHAT and CDR2 is FQNNGV. The CDR3 DNA is TGTGCCAGCAGCCCGCGGACAGGGGGATCCGGGGGGACGCAGTATTTT. Its protein is CASSPRTGGSGGTQYF.

This clonotype has a count of ten or more. This sequence joins TRBV19 and TRBJ2-1, with D perhaps assigned TRBD1 or TRBD2 (6 bases each). Trimming shortened V by 6 bases and J by 2 bases, and 14 bases separated the two germline ends. CDR3 length equals 15 residues. Germline values: CDR1 LNHDA, CDR2 SQIVND (reference sequence). CDR3: CASSYRDLTYNEQFF. CDR3 sequence (DNA): TGTGCCAGTAGCTACAGGGACTTGACCTACAATGAGCAGTTCTTC.

This clonotype was detected many times. The chain is built from TRBV5-1 and TRBJ1-5, with 7 bases lining up with TRBD1. V gave up 4 bases and J gave up 2 bases; unmatched junction bases: 6. The CDR3 runs to 15 residues. Germline values: CDR1 SGHRS, CDR2 YFSETQ. DNA of the CDR3: TGCGCCAGCAGCCCGGGAACAGGGGGCAATCAGCCCCAGCATTTT. The encoded protein is CASSPGTGGNQPQHF.

The table lists this clonotype with many counts. The rearrangement links TRBV7-2 to TRBJ2-3; the match to TRBD1 covers 11 bases. Per germline, CDR1 SGHTA and CDR2 FQGNSA. The CDR3 is 16 residues long. The junction had 6 bases not matched to a gene; V was cut back by 1 base and J by 6 bases. This CDR3 reads CASSLGDRGNHDTQYF. DNA for the CDR3: TGTGCCAGCAGCTTAGGGGACAGGGGGAATCACGATACGCAGTATTTT.

This clonotype was observed many times. The chain couples TRBV12-3 or TRBV12-4 to TRBJ2-1; 8 bases are shared with TRBD1. CDR3 length equals 15 residues. V lost 6 bases, J lost 2 bases, and 6 bases stayed unmatched. CDR3 amino acids: CASSPGQGPYNEQFF. The CDR3 nucleotides read TGTGCCAGCAGCCCTGGACAGGGACCCTACAATGAGCAGTTCTTC.